The clone carrying this T cell receptor (beta chain) was counted many times. The time point is: pre-sensitization, week 0. Specified treatment: therapeutic diphenylcyclopropenone sensitization with weekly scalp DPC. Sample donors consisted of patients with alopecia, aged 18 to 70 years, who were suitable for DPC. A single record per CDR3 protein comes from TCRdb applying MiXCR to the RACE reads. The sample lists 300,000 to 450,000 distinct CDR3 sequences, 4.5% to 5.5% occurring once. The sample is drawn from a study of human T cells and chemical hapten exposure. The material sequenced was whole blood, taken in connection with sensitization to the hapten diphenylcyclopropenone (DPC). The source of this sequence is a woman younger than 30 with alopecia areata. Some clones in this sample may be carry-over from other donors' samples.

This CDR3 reads CATSRNDRGRGQPQHF. CDR3 sequence (DNA): TGTGCCACCAGCAGAAATGACAGGGGCCGGGGTCAGCCCCAGCATTTT. The chain combines TRBV15 with TRBJ1-5; 8 nucleotides match TRBD1. This CDR3 is 16 amino acids long. Losses at the gene ends were 2 bases for V and 6 bases for J; bases not matched to a gene: 9. Germline assignment: CDR1 LNHNV and CDR2 YYDKDF (reference sequence).